This T cell receptor (beta chain) was found in a study of cytomegalovirus exposure and HLA in healthy donors. About the study: The approximately 120 validation repertoires, a later analysis reported, used the same platform as the 666 first-cohort repertoires.

A note on this clone: The antigen remains undetermined.

Clones were sequenced by immunoSEQ multiplex PCR, and TCRdb holds only the in-frame ones, with some missing. Of some 130,000 clones in the sample, about nine tenths were seen once. The donors were in the roughly 130-subject validation cohort, distinct from the approximately 700-subject first cohort. J gave up 6 bases and V 0 bases, and 4 bases lay outside the gene matches. The germline V gene encodes CDR1 GTSNPN and CDR2 SVGIG (reference sequence). The CDR3 consists of 14 residues. Study-level points and caveats: There were some public TCRs occurring in many donors, but most TCR sequences were rare. Cytomegalovirus association was listed for about 150 TCR beta chains.

The sample consisted of PBMCs. This clonotype originated in a man aged 18-30 years in good health and CMV-seronegative. V usage is TRBV30 and J usage is TRBJ2-3; 9 bases are a match to TRBD2. DNA for the CDR3: TGTGCCTGGAGTGTAAGTAGCGGGAGTGATACGCAGTATTTT. Translation gives CAWSVSSGSDTQYF.